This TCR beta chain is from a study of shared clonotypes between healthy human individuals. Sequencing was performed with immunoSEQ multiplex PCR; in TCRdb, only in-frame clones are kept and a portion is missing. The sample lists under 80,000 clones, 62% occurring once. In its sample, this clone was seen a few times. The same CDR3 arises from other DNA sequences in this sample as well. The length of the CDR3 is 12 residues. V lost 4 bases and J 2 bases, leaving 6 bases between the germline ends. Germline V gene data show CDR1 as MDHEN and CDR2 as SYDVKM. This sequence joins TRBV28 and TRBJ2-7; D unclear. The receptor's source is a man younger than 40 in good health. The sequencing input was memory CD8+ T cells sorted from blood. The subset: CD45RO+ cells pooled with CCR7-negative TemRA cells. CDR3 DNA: TGTGCCAGCAGTTCTACAGCCTACGAGCAGTACTTC. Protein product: CASSSTAYEQYF.